Shown below are 9 T cell receptor beta chains from a single sample sequenced in a study of blood T cells in healthy people across ages. Alongside a J-beta primer mix, a sample-barcoded 5' primer served in a second PCR lasting about 7 to 12 cycles. MiXCR, applied by TCRdb to the 5' RACE reads, yields one record per CDR3 protein. Among roughly 800,000 distinct CDR3 sequences, roughly 25% were seen once, and the ten largest hold around 2.9%. These data also formed part of another study, on T cells of mothers and their children.

Source material: blood. All receptors come from a boy aged 5 to 17 in good health.

The chain carries TRBV4-1 and TRBJ2-1; D gene ambiguous. Trimming cost V 1 base and J 2 bases, with 12 bases left between them. Germline CDR1 is MGHRA and CDR2 is YSYEKL. This CDR3 is built from 16 residues. As DNA, the CDR3 is TGCGCCAGCAGCCAAGTGAGCGCACTTCCCTACAATGAGCAGTTCTTC. This encodes CASSQVSALPYNEQFF.

This clonotype has just a few counts. The chain links TRBV18 to TRBJ2-3; 8 bases match TRBD1. V lost 8 bases to trimming and J lost 0 bases; unmatched junction nucleotides: 13. The CDR3 loop spans 17 amino acids. Germline-derived CDR1 and CDR2 are KGHSH and LQKENI. CDR3 loop: CASPPGTGNPSTDTQYF. Here the CDR3 DNA reads TGTGCCAGCCCCCCCGGGACAGGAAACCCAAGCACAGATACGCAGTATTTT. The full variable domain, completed using reference TRBV18 and TRBJ2-3, is NAGVMQNPRHLVRRRGQEARLRCSPMKGHSHVYWYRQLPEEGLKFMVYLQKENIIDESGMPKERFSAEFPKEGPSILRIQQVVRGDSAAYFCASPPGTGNPSTDTQYFGPGTRLTVL.

The V and J genes are TRBV28 and TRBJ1-4; D remains ambiguous. Germline CDR1 MDHEN, CDR2 SYDVKM. Trimming removed 3 bases from V and 0 bases from J, with 8 bases in between. There are 15 residues in the CDR3. The CDR3 loop is CASSFAGATNEKLFF. In nucleotides, the CDR3 is TGTGCCAGCAGTTTTGCCGGAGCAACTAATGAAAAACTGTTTTTT.

This chain joins TRBV19 and TRBJ2-5; 12 positions agree with TRBD2. The end of the DNA fits TRBJ2-7 better, so the J call may be wrong. Germline CDR1 is LNHDA and CDR2 is SQIVND (reference sequence). CDR3 length equals 16 residues. CDR3 region: CASRETSGGDLYEQYF. CDR3 DNA sequence: TGTGCCTCGAGAGAGACTAGCGGGGGAGATCTCTACGAGCAGTACTTC.

V and J are TRBV6-1 and TRBJ2-6, with D hard to call. The V gene's germline CDR1 is MNHNS and CDR2 SASEGT. V was pared by 5 bases and J by 0 bases, with 11 bases between. The CDR3 totals 16 residues. The CDR3 sequence is CASSPQPLSGANVLTF. The CDR3 DNA follows: TGTGCCAGCAGTCCCCAGCCCCTCTCTGGGGCCAACGTCCTGACTTTC.

J is TRBJ1-6 and V is TRBV27; D possibly corresponds to TRBD1 (6 bases). The CDR3 sequence is 16 residues long. The V and J ends lost 2 bases and 4 bases respectively, with 12 bases between them. Germline assignment: CDR1 MNHEY and CDR2 SMNVEV (reference sequence). The CDR3 reads CASSLDRLLYNSPLHF. CDR3 in DNA: TGTGCCAGCAGTTTAGACAGGCTACTGTATAATTCACCCCTCCACTTT.

This chain links TRBV11-2 with TRBJ2-3; D gene uncertain. Between the trimmed V and J ends, which lost 7 bases and 1 base, there was a span of 18 bases. Germline V gene data show CDR1 as SGHAT and CDR2 as FQNNGV. The CDR3 has 16 residues. In DNA form, the CDR3 reads TGTGCCAGCACCCTCTATCTTCGACCCCGCACAGATACGCAGTATTTT. It is translated as CASTLYLRPRTDTQYF.

The chain links TRBV12-3 or TRBV12-4 to TRBJ1-5; the D gene is possibly TRBD1 (6 bases). V was cut by 3 bases and J by 4 bases, with 13 bases left in between. The CDR3 covers 15 residues. In nucleotides, the CDR3 is TGTGCCAGCAGTTTGTTGACAGGTCGAAATCAGCCCCAGCATTTT. It codes for CASSLLTGRNQPQHF.

There are a few counts of this clonotype. This sequence joins TRBV18 and TRBJ2-2, with 10 positions matching TRBD2. Per germline, CDR1 KGHSH and CDR2 LQKENI. CDR3 length: 17 amino acids. After removal of 0 bases from V and 2 bases from J, the junction contained 3 bases not matched to a gene. In nucleotides, the CDR3 is TGTGCCAGCTCACCACCTAGCGGGGGGCCTAACACCGGGGAGCTGTTTTTT. This codes for CASSPPSGGPNTGELFF.